This TCR beta chain was obtained from a study of blood T cell repertoires in COVID-19. Study overall: PBMCs, B-cell-depleted T cells, or T cells were the source of the cDNA or gDNA that made up the material.

Germline lookup yields CDR1 LNHNV and CDR2 YYDKDF (reference sequence). J gave up 7 bases and V 5 bases, and 7 bases lay outside the gene matches. The CDR3 loop spans 13 amino acids. Libraries were prepared by immunoSEQ multiplex PCR; TCRdb keeps only in-frame clonotypes and omits some of them. The data hold over 45,000 clones, with roughly 85% observed a single time. This clonotype originated in a woman over 75 with acute or convalescent COVID-19. V usage is TRBV15 and J usage is TRBJ2-7; 8 bases line up with TRBD1. Sequencing input: peripheral blood. The CDR3 bases are TGTGCCACCAGCCCGGACAGGGCGCGGGAGCAGTACTTC. The encoded protein is CATSPDRAREQYF.